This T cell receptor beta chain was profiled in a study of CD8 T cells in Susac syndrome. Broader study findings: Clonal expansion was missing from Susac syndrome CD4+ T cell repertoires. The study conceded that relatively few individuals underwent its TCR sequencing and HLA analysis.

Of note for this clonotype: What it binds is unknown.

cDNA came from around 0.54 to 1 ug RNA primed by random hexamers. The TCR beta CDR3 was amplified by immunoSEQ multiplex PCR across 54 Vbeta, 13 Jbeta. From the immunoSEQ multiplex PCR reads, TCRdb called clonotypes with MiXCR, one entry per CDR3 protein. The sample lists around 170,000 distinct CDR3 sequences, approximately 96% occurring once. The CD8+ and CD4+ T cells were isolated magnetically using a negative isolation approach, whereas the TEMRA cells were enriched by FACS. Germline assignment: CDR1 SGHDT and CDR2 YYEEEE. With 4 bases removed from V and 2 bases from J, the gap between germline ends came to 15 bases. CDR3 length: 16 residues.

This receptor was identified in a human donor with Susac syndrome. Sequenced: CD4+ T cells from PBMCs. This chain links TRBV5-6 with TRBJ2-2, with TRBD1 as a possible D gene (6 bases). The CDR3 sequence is CASSPLTGSNTGELFF. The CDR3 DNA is TGTGCCAGCAGCCCGCTGACAGGTAGTAACACCGGGGAGCTGTTTTTT.